Presented here are 21 T cell receptor beta chains from one specimen sequenced in a study of shared clonotypes between healthy human individuals (dated by TCRdb to the early 2020s). Library preparation used the immunoSEQ multiplex PCR assay. Entries here come from immuneACCESS through TCRdb and include only in-frame sequences with V and J called. Some clones fail to appear in such tables; in the studies checked, an unresolved V gene covers under half of the shortfall, and the cause of the remainder is unknown. The sample table contains about 2,500,000 clones; only one count was recorded for more than 90% of them. The ten largest clones add up to around 0.14% of the sample. The sequencing input was naive CD4+ T cells sorted from blood. In light of the paper, this sample's cell subset or site label describes: CD45RA+ positively selected. The receptors shown here come from a young man in good health.

This chain joins TRBV19 and TRBJ2-3, with 10 bases that match TRBD1. Germline CDR1 reads LNHDA; CDR2 reads SQIVND (reference sequence). After removal of 6 bases from V and 2 bases from J, the junction contained 5 bases not matched to a gene. This CDR3 is built from 15 residues. The CDR3 protein is CASSAGTGATDTQYF. The CDR3 nucleotides are TGTGCCAGTAGCGCCGGGACAGGGGCCACAGATACGCAGTATTTT.

This clone has only a few counts. This rearrangement joins TRBV10-3 to TRBJ1-1; no clear D. Germline V gene data show CDR1 as ENHRY and CDR2 as SYGVKD. The V gene lost 6 bases and the J gene lost 4 bases, with 9 bases spanning the gap. This CDR3 is 12 amino acids long. CDR3 nucleotide sequence: TGTGCCATCAGCGGGCGGGCCACTGAAGCTTTCTTT. As protein: CAISGRATEAFF.

J is TRBJ2-1 and V is TRBV18, with D possibly matching TRBD2 (5 bases). Germline CDR1 KGHSH, CDR2 LQKENI. The CDR3 covers 13 residues. Trimming shortened V by 6 bases and J by 4 bases, and 10 bases separated the two germline ends. The CDR3 DNA reads as TGTGCCAGCTCGGGGAGTATATACAATGAGCAGTTCTTC. Amino acid sequence: CASSGSIYNEQFF. The full variable domain, completed using reference TRBV18 and TRBJ2-1, is NAGVMQNPRHLVRRRGQEARLRCSPMKGHSHVYWYRQLPEEGLKFMVYLQKENIIDESGMPKERFSAEFPKEGPSILRIQQVVRGDSAAYFCASSGSIYNEQFFGPGTRLTVL.

The CDR3 loop reads CASSSPNGNEQFF. The CDR3 DNA reads TGTGCCAGCAGCTCGCCCAATGGAAATGAGCAGTTCTTC. The chain carries TRBV7-9 and TRBJ2-1; D not certain. The V gene lost 4 bases and the J gene lost 7 bases, with 11 bases spanning the gap. Germline-derived CDR1 and CDR2 are SEHNR and FQNEAQ (reference sequence). The CDR3 contains 13 residues.

V gene TRBV2 combines with J gene TRBJ2-2; D remains unclear. Germline V gene lookup returns CDR1 SNHLY and CDR2 FYNNEI. The V end was cut by 4 bases, the J end by 4 bases, with 10 bases between. The CDR3 is made up of 14 amino acids. CDR3 nucleotide sequence: TGTGCCAGCAGTGGAGGTACAGCCACCGGGGAGCTGTTTTTT. Amino acid sequence: CASSGGTATGELFF.

The gene calls are TRBV10-1 and TRBJ2-5, with D perhaps TRBD1 (5 bases). Trimming removed 6 bases from V and 2 bases from J, with 10 bases in between. CDR3 size: 13 residues. Germline V gene sequence: CDR1 WNHNN, CDR2 SYGVQD (reference sequence). CDR3 in amino acids: CASSRQLQETQYF. CDR3 nucleotides: TGCGCCAGCAGCCGACAGCTACAAGAGACCCAGTACTTC.

The V and J genes are TRBV6-1 and TRBJ1-2; TRBD1 matches 10 bases. The CDR3 extends over 17 amino acids. Germline V gene sequence: CDR1 MNHNS, CDR2 SASEGT. After removal of 0 bases from V and 8 bases from J, the junction contained 12 bases not matched to a gene. CDR3 in DNA: TGTGCCAGCAGTGAAGCCCGACCGACAGGGGGCGCGGAAGGCTACACCTTC. This translates into CASSEARPTGGAEGYTF.

This chain uses TRBV2 with TRBJ2-1; D remains unclear. V lost 9 bases and J 7 bases, leaving 16 bases between the germline ends. The CDR3 extends over 13 amino acids. The germline V gene has CDR1 SNHLY and CDR2 FYNNEI. The CDR3 here is CARGKLTGNEQFF. The CDR3 DNA is TGTGCCAGGGGGAAACTCACTGGGAATGAGCAGTTCTTC.

The V call is TRBV2, the J call TRBJ1-5; no reliable D call. The CDR3 length is 14 residues. Trimming shortened V by 5 bases and J by 5 bases, and 13 bases separated the two germline ends. Germline V gene data show CDR1 as SNHLY and CDR2 as FYNNEI. CDR3 coding DNA: TGTGCCAGCAGTATCATGGTGTCGGATCAGCCCCAGCATTTT. Translated, it gives CASSIMVSDQPQHF.

This rearrangement joins TRBV27 to TRBJ1-5; D perhaps matches TRBD1 (5 bases). This CDR3 region has 13 residues. Germline V gene sequence: CDR1 MNHEY, CDR2 SMNVEV (reference sequence). The V end lost 4 bases, the J end lost 7 bases, and 11 bases lay between the germline ends. The chain's CDR3 is CASSWRGGQPQHF. CDR3 nucleotide sequence: TGTGCCAGCAGTTGGCGGGGGGGGCAGCCCCAGCATTTT.

The genes are TRBV10-2 and TRBJ2-1, with D hard to call. Trimming took 5 bases from V and 4 from J, leaving 12 bases between them. In germline, CDR1 is WSHSY, CDR2 SAAADI. The CDR3 length is 14 residues. CDR3 sequence (DNA): TGCGCCAGCAGTACCTACCCGAGGTACAATGAGCAGTTCTTC. Residues: CASSTYPRYNEQFF.

The V gene is TRBV10-3, the J gene TRBJ2-5; a weak D match, TRBD1 (6 bases). The CDR3 covers 13 residues. V gave up 6 bases and J gave up 3 bases, with 11 bases separating them. CDR1 is ENHRY, CDR2 SYGVKD, per germline. The CDR3 is CAIRDRTEETQYF. DNA of the CDR3: TGTGCCATCAGGGATAGGACAGAAGAGACCCAGTACTTC.

For the CDR3, the DNA is TGTGCCAGCAGCCCCGCAAATAATGAAAAACTGTTTTTT. This sequence encodes CASSPANNEKLFF. The gene calls are TRBV7-2 and TRBJ1-4; D is undetermined. CDR1 is SGHTA and CDR2 is FQGNSA in the germline V gene. The CDR3 spans 13 residues. V lost 5 bases and J lost 4, with 8 bases in between.

This chain joins TRBV9 and TRBJ1-3; 7 bases match TRBD1. The CDR3 consists of 20 residues. The germline V gene has CDR1 SGDLS and CDR2 YYNGEE. With V trimmed by 0 bases and J by 5 bases, 20 bases remained unmatched. As DNA, the CDR3 is TGTGCCAGCAGCGTAGATGGTGGGGAACAGGGGCGTTCTCTGAGAAACACCATATATTTT. This codes for CASSVDGGEQGRSLRNTIYF.

This clone was counted once. V and J are TRBV28 and TRBJ2-2; D remains ambiguous. Germline V gene sequence: CDR1 MDHEN, CDR2 SYDVKM. There are 17 residues in the CDR3. Trimming removed 3 bases at V and 4 bases at J, with 18 bases between. The CDR3 nucleotides are TGTGCCAGCAGTTTTTCTAGTAAGGCCCTCGGCACCGGGGAGCTGTTTTTT. As protein: CASSFSSKALGTGELFF.

The V call is TRBV19, the J call TRBJ2-1, with 10 bases aligning to TRBD2. Germline CDR1 and CDR2: LNHDA and SQIVND (reference sequence). V was pared by 3 bases and J by 8 bases, with 10 bases of the junction left unmatched. The CDR3 is 16 residues long. The DNA of the CDR3 is TGTGCCAGTAGTATTGCCCTAGCGGGAGCGGTCGATGAGCAGTTCTTC. Translated, it gives CASSIALAGAVDEQFF.

This chain connects TRBV2 to TRBJ2-5; maybe TRBD2 (5 bases). Germline values: CDR1 SNHLY, CDR2 FYNNEI. The CDR3 is made up of 14 amino acids. Trimming pared 4 bases from V and 0 bases from J, leaving 9 bases between. The CDR3 protein is CASSVLDYQETQYF. In DNA form, the CDR3 reads TGTGCCAGCAGTGTCCTGGACTACCAAGAGACCCAGTACTTC.

The V call is TRBV5-1, the J call TRBJ2-5, with D possibly being TRBD1 or TRBD2 (6 bases each). Trimming removed 0 bases from V and 4 bases from J, with 16 bases in between. The CDR3 is 16 amino acids. Germline-derived CDR1 and CDR2 are SGHRS and YFSETQ. DNA of the CDR3: TGCGCCAGCAGCTTGGGCGGCAGGGGAGCGGGAGAGACCCAGTACTTC. It yields the protein CASSLGGRGAGETQYF.

The V gene is TRBV30, the J gene TRBJ1-6; D gene ambiguous. Trimming removed 1 base from V and 13 bases from J, with 8 bases in between. Germline values: CDR1 GTSNPN, CDR2 SVGIG (reference sequence). CDR3 length equals 11 residues. CDR3 protein: CAWSESAPLHF. As DNA, the CDR3 is TGTGCCTGGAGTGAGTCGGCCCCCCTCCACTTT.

The chain employs TRBV10-2 and TRBJ2-3, with 11 bases that match TRBD2. The CDR3 has 16 amino acids. The V gene's germline CDR1 is WSHSY and CDR2 SAAADI. The V segment lost 6 bases and the J segment 2 bases; nucleotides outside the gene matches: 7. CDR3 in DNA: TGCGCCAGCAGGGTTTTGACTAGCGGGGACACAGATACGCAGTATTTT. Translation gives CASRVLTSGDTDTQYF.

The V gene is TRBV5-1, the J gene TRBJ2-7, with D unresolved. V was cut by 0 bases and J by 2 bases, with 12 bases left in between. The CDR3 loop spans 15 amino acids. Germline CDR1 reads SGHRS; CDR2 reads YFSETQ. The CDR3 coding sequence is TGCGCCAGCAGCTTGGGATCCGGTTCAACCTACGAGCAGTACTTC. This codes for CASSLGSGSTYEQYF.